This T cell receptor beta chain was identified in a study of blood T cells in healthy people across ages. Many counts were recorded for this clonotype. Sample-barcoded 5' priming and a J-beta primer mix drove a second PCR of roughly 7 to 11 cycles. TCRdb reprocessed the 5' RACE reads with MiXCR, giving one entry per CDR3 protein. Among some 890,000 distinct CDR3 sequences listed, almost 30% were seen once. The V gene end was trimmed by 5 bases and the J gene end by 4 bases; junction bases not matched to a gene: 6. This CDR3 comprises 14 residues. Germline values: CDR1 SGHTA, CDR2 FQGNSA. The same data also went into a second study, on T cells of mothers and their children.

This TCR was sampled from a woman aged 40 to 55 in good health. The chain employs TRBV7-2 and TRBJ2-5; 8 bases are shared with TRBD1. Sequenced: blood. CDR3 sequence: CASSRQGPPETQYF. CDR3 in DNA: TGTGCCAGCAGCCGACAGGGGCCCCCAGAGACCCAGTACTTC.